Following are 21 T cell receptor beta chains from one sample sequenced in a study of shared clonotypes between healthy human individuals. Generated by immunoSEQ multiplex PCR, the TCRdb table keeps only in-frame clones and is missing some. The table has around 940,000 clones, about 80% seen once. The sequencing input was memory CD4+ T cells sorted from blood. Subset in this sample: CD45RA-negative fraction. The receptors come from a man between 18 and 35 years old in good health.

The V call is TRBV29-1, the J call TRBJ2-3, with 11 bases matching TRBD1. This CDR3 has 14 amino acids. Germline values: CDR1 SQVTM, CDR2 ANQGSEA. V was pared by 7 bases and J by 2 bases, with 5 bases of the junction left unmatched. CDR3 DNA sequence: TGCAGCGGACGGACAGGGGGCAACACAGATACGCAGTATTTT. Its translation is CSGRTGGNTDTQYF.

The chain employs TRBV5-1 and TRBJ2-7; 7 bases match TRBD1. CDR3 length: 15 residues. V trimming: 0 bases; J trimming: 3 bases; junction bases outside the gene matches: 6. The germline V gene has CDR1 SGHRS and CDR2 YFSETQ. CDR3 sequence: CASSLVATGSYEQYF. In DNA, the CDR3 is TGCGCCAGCAGCTTGGTTGCGACAGGGAGCTACGAGCAGTACTTC.

The chain is built from TRBV6-5 and TRBJ2-5; the match to TRBD2 covers 8 bases. The J call may be faulty, since TRBJ2-7 better matches the DNA end. CDR3 length equals 15 residues. Looked up from germline, CDR1 is MNHEY and CDR2 is SVGAGI. Written as DNA, the CDR3 is TGTGCCAGCAGCCGCGAGTTGGGCGGGGGGTACGAGCAGTACTTC. This translates into CASSRELGGGYEQYF.

This sequence joins TRBV20-1 and TRBJ1-2; no firm D call. The CDR3 length is 11 residues. CDR1 DFQATT and CDR2 SNEGSKA come from the germline V gene (reference sequence). V lost 5 bases and J lost 4, with 8 bases in between. CDR3 protein: CSALLPYGYTF. CDR3 nucleotide sequence: TGCAGTGCTCTCCTCCCCTATGGCTACACCTTC.

The chain uses TRBV19 and TRBJ1-1; TRBD1 agrees at 7 bases. In germline, CDR1 is LNHDA, CDR2 SQIVND (reference sequence). The CDR3 has 14 amino acids. Trimming cost V 6 bases and J 6 bases; bases outside gene matches: 10. The CDR3 coding sequence is TGTGCCAGTAGCCCTGGACAGGCCTACTCTGAAGCTTTCTTT. Amino acid sequence: CASSPGQAYSEAFF.

This clone was picked up a small number of times. The chain couples TRBV5-4 to TRBJ2-7, with D hard to call. The CDR3 is 13 amino acids. Germline-derived CDR1 and CDR2 are SGHNT and YYREEE (reference sequence). V was trimmed by 2 bases and J by 0 bases, leaving 6 bases between them. The DNA of the CDR3 is TGTGCCAGCAGCTTTGATAACTCCTACGAGCAGTACTTC. Translated, it gives CASSFDNSYEQYF.

In its sample, this clone was seen a few times. The chain combines TRBV7-8 with TRBJ1-3, with D unclear. This CDR3 spans 12 amino acids. Germline CDR1 reads SGHVS; CDR2 reads FQNEAQ. V was shortened by 5 bases and J by 5 bases, with 7 bases between the two germline ends. The CDR3 DNA follows: TGTGCCAGCAGCGACCTCCGAAACACCATATATTTT. It is translated as CASSDLRNTIYF.

The CDR3 reads CSVVVRGRQYEQYF. In DNA, the CDR3 is TGCAGCGTTGTCGTCAGGGGACGGCAGTACGAGCAGTACTTC. This sequence joins TRBV29-1 and TRBJ2-7; D perhaps matches TRBD1 (6 bases). This CDR3 has 14 residues. Per germline, CDR1 SQVTM and CDR2 ANQGSEA. The ends were cut back, 4 bases at V and 4 bases at J, with 17 bases in the middle.

V gene TRBV7-9 combines with J gene TRBJ2-5, with D perhaps TRBD2 (6 bases). From germline, CDR1 is SEHNR and CDR2 FQNEAQ (reference sequence). Trimming removed 10 bases at V and 5 bases at J, with 26 bases between. The CDR3 extends over 16 amino acids. This chain's CDR3 is CATLGDRGRNGETQYF. The DNA for the CDR3 is TGTGCCACTCTCGGTGACAGAGGGAGGAATGGGGAGACCCAGTACTTC.

A few counts support this clone. The identical CDR3 is also encoded by other nucleotide sequences in the sample. V gene TRBV5-1 combines with J gene TRBJ2-7; 7 positions match TRBD2. The CDR3 loop spans 15 amino acids. The junction had 4 bases not matched to a gene; V was cut back by 0 bases and J by 1 base. The germline V gene has CDR1 SGHRS and CDR2 YFSETQ. The CDR3 DNA reads TGCGCCAGCAGCTTGGATCCTAGCGGATCCTACGAGCAGTACTTC. Its protein product is CASSLDPSGSYEQYF.

V gene TRBV4-2 combines with J gene TRBJ2-3, with 7 bases that match TRBD2. V dropped 4 bases and J dropped 3; count of bases not matched to a gene: 13. The CDR3 consists of 17 residues. Germline values: CDR1 LGHNA, CDR2 YNFKEQ. Here the CDR3 DNA reads TGTGCCAGCAGCCCGCGGGGCCTAGCGGACGAGACAGATACGCAGTATTTT. It codes for CASSPRGLADETDTQYF.

The rearrangement links TRBV5-1 to TRBJ2-3; 10 bases fit TRBD1. With 4 bases clipped from V and 8 bases from J, the junction kept 7 bases outside the gene matches. Germline values: CDR1 SGHRS, CDR2 YFSETQ. CDR3 size: 14 residues. Here the CDR3 DNA reads TGCGCCAGCAGCCAGGGACAGGGGAGGGCTACGCAGTATTTT. As protein: CASSQGQGRATQYF.

This clone occurred a few times. V gene TRBV28 combines with J gene TRBJ1-1, with D possibly matching TRBD1 (6 bases). Looked up from germline, CDR1 is MDHEN and CDR2 is SYDVKM. The CDR3 extends over 13 amino acids. Trimming took 5 bases from V and 6 from J, leaving 13 bases between them. CDR3 nucleotides: TGTGCCAGCAGTCTCGGGGGGGGCGCTGAAGCTTTCTTT. This encodes CASSLGGGAEAFF.

CDR3 nucleotides: TGTGCCAGCACAGGCCAGGCCTACGAGCAGTACTTC. Encoded protein: CASTGQAYEQYF. V is TRBV28 and J is TRBJ2-7; D unclear. Deletions cut 7 bases from V and 2 bases from J, with 9 bases between. The CDR3 is 12 residues long. Germline loops: CDR1 MDHEN, CDR2 SYDVKM.

The CDR3 here is CASSEGGTGHYEQYF. CDR3 nucleotides: TGTGCCAGCAGCGAAGGAGGGACAGGGCATTATGAGCAGTACTTC. The rearrangement joins TRBV7-2 to TRBJ2-7; TRBD1 aligns across 9 bases. J lost 7 bases, V lost 5 bases, and 12 bases had no gene match. The CDR3 sequence is 15 residues long. The germline V gene encodes CDR1 SGHTA and CDR2 FQGNSA.

The genes are TRBV12-5 and TRBJ1-3; a possible D gene is TRBD1 (5 bases). CDR1 and CDR2 from the germline V gene are LGHNT and FRNRAP. Trimming pared 6 bases from V and 7 bases from J, leaving 10 bases between. The length of the CDR3 is 12 residues. CDR3 coding DNA: TGTGCTAGTGGCCTGGGGGGGAACACCATATATTTT. Translation: CASGLGGNTIYF.

The J gene is TRBJ2-7, the V gene TRBV28; D possibly corresponds to TRBD2 (5 bases). Germline-derived CDR1 and CDR2 are MDHEN and SYDVKM. The V end was cut by 7 bases, the J end by 3 bases, with 22 bases between. This CDR3 is built from 16 residues. CDR3 protein: CASNPVGYSEGYEQYF. The CDR3 nucleotides are TGTGCCAGCAACCCCGTGGGGTACAGCGAGGGCTACGAGCAGTACTTC. The full variable domain, with the rest looked up from reference TRBV28 and TRBJ2-7, is DVKVTQSSRYLVKRTGEKVFLECVQDMDHENMFWYRQDPGLGLRLIYFSYDVKMKEKGDIPEGYSVSREKKERFSLILESASTNQTSMYLCASNPVGYSEGYEQYFGPGTRLTVT.

V is TRBV5-5 and J is TRBJ2-7, with D uncertain. This CDR3 comprises 15 residues. Trimming removed 2 bases at V and 3 bases at J, with 15 bases between. Germline V gives CDR1 SGHKS, CDR2 YYEKEE (reference sequence). This CDR3 reads CASSFAAVPIYEQYF. The CDR3 nucleotides are TGTGCCAGCAGCTTCGCTGCAGTGCCCATCTACGAGCAGTACTTC.

The chain recombines TRBV7-2 with TRBJ1-5; D is possibly TRBD1 (5 bases). The germline CDR1 and CDR2 sequences are SGHTA and FQGNSA. The V and J ends lost 8 bases and 2 bases respectively, with 13 bases between them. This CDR3 is built from 14 residues. Here the CDR3 DNA reads TGTGCCAGCTCGAGGGGTAGTGGCAATCAGCCCCAGCATTTT. The encoded protein is CASSRGSGNQPQHF.

The genes are TRBV19 and TRBJ2-2; D call uncertain. This CDR3 has 14 residues. The V end lost 4 bases, the J end lost 1 base, and 7 bases lay between the germline ends. Germline-derived CDR1 and CDR2 are LNHDA and SQIVND (reference sequence). The CDR3 region has the DNA TGTGCCAGTAGTAAAAGCCAGAACACCGGGGAGCTGTTTTTT. Protein product: CASSKSQNTGELFF.

This clone is a singleton in its sample. The chain is built from TRBV7-2 and TRBJ2-7; D gene unclear. The ends were cut back, 5 bases at V and 3 bases at J, with 11 bases in the middle. The CDR3 totals 13 residues. Germline lookup yields CDR1 SGHTA and CDR2 FQGNSA. The CDR3 coding sequence is TGTGCCAGCAGCCCCCGAAGTCGCTACGAGCAGTACTTC. It yields the protein CASSPRSRYEQYF.